The present entry profiles one T cell receptor (beta chain) with its context. The same CDR3 also results from other DNA sequences found in this sample. This sample is part of a study of control samples from healthy donors and cancer patients. This CDR3 region has 14 residues. From germline, CDR1 is MNHEY and CDR2 SMNVEV (reference sequence). Trimming stripped 2 bases from V and 0 bases from J, with 5 bases between. Data came from immunoSEQ multiplex PCR; TCRdb stores just in-frame clones and leaves some out. Of tens of thousands of clones detected, 95% to 97% appear once; the ten largest clones hold 1.5% to 2%.

The sequence derives from a woman in her 30s in good health. The sample consisted of blood. The V gene is TRBV27, the J gene TRBJ1-5; no reliable D call. The CDR3 loop reads CASSLAYSNQPQHF. The CDR3 bases are TGTGCCAGCAGTTTAGCATATAGCAATCAGCCCCAGCATTTT.